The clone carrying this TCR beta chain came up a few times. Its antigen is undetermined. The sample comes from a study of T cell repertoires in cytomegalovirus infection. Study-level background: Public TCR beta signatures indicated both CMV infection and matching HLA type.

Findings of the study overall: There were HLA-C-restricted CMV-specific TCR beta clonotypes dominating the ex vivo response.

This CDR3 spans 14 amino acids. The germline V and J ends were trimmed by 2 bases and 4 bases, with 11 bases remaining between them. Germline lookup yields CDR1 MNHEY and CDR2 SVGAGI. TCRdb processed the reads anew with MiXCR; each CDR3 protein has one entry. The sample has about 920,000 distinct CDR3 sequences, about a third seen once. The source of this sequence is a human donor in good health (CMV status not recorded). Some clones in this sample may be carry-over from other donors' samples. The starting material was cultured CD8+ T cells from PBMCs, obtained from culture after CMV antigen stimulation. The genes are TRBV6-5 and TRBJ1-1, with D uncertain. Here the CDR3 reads CASSYMAAGTEAFF. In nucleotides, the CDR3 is TGTGCCAGCAGTTACATGGCGGCGGGCACTGAAGCTTTCTTT.